This TCR beta chain emerged from a study of somatic mutations in cytotoxic T cells in rheumatoid arthritis. Only in-frame clones appear in the TCRdb table, and some are missing; sequencing was by immunoSEQ multiplex PCR. The sample has roughly 10,000 clones, more than 60% seen once. CDR3 length equals 13 residues. V lost 6 bases and J lost 4; bases outside the gene matches: 2. CDR1 is ENHRY and CDR2 is SYGVKD in the germline V gene. This receptor was obtained from a man aged 50-59 years in good health. The chain employs TRBV10-3 and TRBJ2-7, with TRBD1 matching over 11 bases. Input material: CD8+ T cells sorted from blood. The CDR3 nucleotides read TGTGCCATCAGCTGGGACAGGGGGTACGAGCAGTACTTC. It encodes CAISWDRGYEQYF.